The clone carrying this T cell receptor beta chain was picked up many times. Looked up from germline, CDR1 is MDHEN and CDR2 is SYDVKM. The length of the CDR3 is 18 residues. J was trimmed by 0 bases and V by 6 bases; bases with no gene match: 10. Noted time point: sample taken at primary tumor resection. Unsorted tumor, nontumor lung tissue or cryopreserved PBMC supplied the whole RNA. Donors were some 72 untreated early-stage non-small cell lung cancer patients. This sample was taken from a study of spatial heterogeneity in lung cancer. Across the study: Alpha-chain sequences were consistently detected in smaller numbers than beta-chain sequences. In the raw reads, each unique TCR and UMI combination was present more than ten times on average.

A unique molecular identifier was carried by every single TCR cDNA molecule. TCRdb itself ran the 5' RACE reads through MiXCR, one entry per CDR3 protein. The table lists 3,000 to 4,000 distinct CDR3 sequences, approximately 7% of them singletons. The specimen was normal lung tissue next to the tumor, collected at surgery. The sequence was collected from a male donor with early-stage non-small cell lung cancer. The V call is TRBV28, the J call TRBJ2-3; 12 nucleotides line up with TRBD2. CDR3 DNA sequence: TGTGCCAGCAGATCCGGACTAGCGGGGCCTCCGAGCACAGATACGCAGTATTTT. Translating gives CASRSGLAGPPSTDTQYF.